The entry below gives a single T cell receptor (beta chain) sequence along with its context. Germline values: CDR1 SGHTA, CDR2 FQGNSA. V was pared by 2 bases and J by 7 bases, with 21 bases between. The CDR3 length is 17 residues. The sample is drawn from a study of blood T cell repertoires in COVID-19. In the authors' methods: Amplification with reference gene primers provided the estimates of nucleated cell counts. The method was immunoSEQ multiplex PCR; TCRdb's version includes in-frame clones alone and lacks a portion of them. The V and J calls and clone size were taken over from that table, and D and trimming were inferred from the DNA. The sample gives 300,000 or so clones, 86% of which show up once; around 1.7% is in the top ten.

Sequencing was performed on peripheral blood. The sequence derives from a woman aged 50 to 65 with acute or convalescent COVID-19. The chain combines TRBV7-2 with TRBJ2-4; weak D call: TRBD1 (5 bases). CDR3 nucleotide sequence: TGTGCCAGCAGCTTACTCCCATACAGGACCTTAGGTAACATTCAGTACTTC. Its translation: CASSLLPYRTLGNIQYF.